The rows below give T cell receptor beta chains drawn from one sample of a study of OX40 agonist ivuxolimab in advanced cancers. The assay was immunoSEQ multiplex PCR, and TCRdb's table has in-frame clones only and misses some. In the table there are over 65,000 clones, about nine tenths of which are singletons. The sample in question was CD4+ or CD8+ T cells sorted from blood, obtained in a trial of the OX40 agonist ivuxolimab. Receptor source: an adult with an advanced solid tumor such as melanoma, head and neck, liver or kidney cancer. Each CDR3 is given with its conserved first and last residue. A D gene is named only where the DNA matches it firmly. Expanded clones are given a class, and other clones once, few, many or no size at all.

cdr3_aa: CASSPQIRPTQRQPQHF
cdr3_nt: TGTGCCAGCAGCCCTCAGATCAGGCCTACCCAGAGGCAGCCCCAGCATTTT
j_call: TRBJ1-5
clone_size: .
d_call: .
v_call: TRBV7-8

cdr3_aa: CASTGHQTYEQYF
cdr3_nt: TGTGCCAGCACGGGACACCAAACCTACGAGCAGTACTTC
j_call: TRBJ2-7
clone_size: .
d_call: .
v_call: TRBV2

cdr3_aa: CAWARTGGADSYEQYF
cdr3_nt: TGTGCCTGGGCCAGGACAGGGGGCGCTGACAGCTACGAGCAGTACTTC
j_call: TRBJ2-7
clone_size: .
d_call: TRBD1
v_call: TRBV30

cdr3_aa: CATSRVENTEAFF
cdr3_nt: TGTGCCACCAGCAGAGTAGAGAACACTGAAGCTTTCTTT
j_call: TRBJ1-1
clone_size: few
d_call: .
v_call: TRBV15

cdr3_aa: CASSLASGGATETQYF
cdr3_nt: TGCGCCAGCAGCTTGGCTAGCGGGGGGGCCACGGAGACCCAGTACTTC
j_call: TRBJ2-5
clone_size: .
d_call: TRBD2
v_call: TRBV5-1

cdr3_aa: CAIMDATSGGRNTGELFF
cdr3_nt: TGTGCCATCATGGATGCGACTAGCGGGGGCCGGAACACCGGGGAGCTGTTTTTT
j_call: TRBJ2-2
clone_size: .
d_call: TRBD2
v_call: TRBV10-3

cdr3_aa: CASSEGPTASDYTF
cdr3_nt: TGTGCCAGCAGTGAAGGTCCGACGGCCTCCGACTACACCTTC
j_call: TRBJ1-2
clone_size: many
d_call: .
v_call: TRBV2

cdr3_aa: CASSEGAAGEKLFF
cdr3_nt: TGTGCCAGCAGTGAGGGGGCTGCTGGGGAAAAACTGTTTTTT
j_call: TRBJ1-4
clone_size: once
d_call: TRBD1
v_call: TRBV6-5

cdr3_aa: CASSLVPAYEQYF
cdr3_nt: TGTGCCAGCAGCTTAGTTCCCGCCTACGAGCAGTACTTC
j_call: TRBJ2-7
clone_size: .
d_call: .
v_call: TRBV7-9

cdr3_aa: CASSDSVSGATDTQYF
cdr3_nt: TGTGCCAGCAGTGACTCGGTCAGCGGGGCCACAGATACGCAGTATTTT
j_call: TRBJ2-3
clone_size: .
d_call: TRBD2
v_call: TRBV6-4

cdr3_aa: CASSLGRDTNYEQYF
cdr3_nt: TGTGCCAGCAGCTTAGGCCGCGACACTAACTACGAGCAGTACTTC
j_call: TRBJ2-7
clone_size: .
d_call: .
v_call: TRBV13

cdr3_aa: CATSRDPGAGNTIYF
cdr3_nt: TGTGCCACCAGCAGAGATCCGGGTGCTGGAAACACCATATATTTT
j_call: TRBJ1-3
clone_size: once
d_call: .
v_call: TRBV15

cdr3_aa: CASSLSMWGSSPLHF
cdr3_nt: TGTGCCAGCAGTTTATCGATGTGGGGTAGTTCACCCCTCCACTTT
j_call: TRBJ1-6
clone_size: .
d_call: .
v_call: TRBV27